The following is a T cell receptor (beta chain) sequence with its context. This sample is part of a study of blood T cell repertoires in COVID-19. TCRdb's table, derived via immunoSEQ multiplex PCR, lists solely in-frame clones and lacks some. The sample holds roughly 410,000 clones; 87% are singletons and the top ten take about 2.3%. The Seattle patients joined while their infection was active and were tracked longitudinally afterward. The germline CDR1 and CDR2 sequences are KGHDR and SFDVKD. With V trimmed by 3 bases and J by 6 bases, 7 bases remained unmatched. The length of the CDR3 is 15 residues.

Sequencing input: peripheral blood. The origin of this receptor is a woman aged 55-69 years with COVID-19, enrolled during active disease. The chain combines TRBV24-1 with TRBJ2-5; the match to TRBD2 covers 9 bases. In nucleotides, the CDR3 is TGTGCCACCAGTGATGGGACTAGCCAGTGGAAGACCCAGTACTTC. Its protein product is CATSDGTSQWKTQYF.